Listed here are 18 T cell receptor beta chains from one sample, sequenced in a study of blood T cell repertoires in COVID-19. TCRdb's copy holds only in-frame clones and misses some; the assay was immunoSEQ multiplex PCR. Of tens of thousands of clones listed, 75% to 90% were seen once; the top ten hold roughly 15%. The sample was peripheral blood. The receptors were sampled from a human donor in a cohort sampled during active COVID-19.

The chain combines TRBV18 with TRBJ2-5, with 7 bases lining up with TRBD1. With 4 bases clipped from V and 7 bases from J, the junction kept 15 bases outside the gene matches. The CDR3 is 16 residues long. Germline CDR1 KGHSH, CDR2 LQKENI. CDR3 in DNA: TGTGCCAGCTCACTATACCCCACAGGGGCTATCGGGACCCAGTACTTC. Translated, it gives CASSLYPTGAIGTQYF.

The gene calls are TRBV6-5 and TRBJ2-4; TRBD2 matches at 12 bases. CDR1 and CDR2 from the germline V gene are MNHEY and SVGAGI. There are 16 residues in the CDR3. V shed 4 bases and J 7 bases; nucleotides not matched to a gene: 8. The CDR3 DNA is TGTGCCAGCAGTTTCGGACTAGCGGGATCTAGGAACATTCAGTACTTC. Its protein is CASSFGLAGSRNIQYF.

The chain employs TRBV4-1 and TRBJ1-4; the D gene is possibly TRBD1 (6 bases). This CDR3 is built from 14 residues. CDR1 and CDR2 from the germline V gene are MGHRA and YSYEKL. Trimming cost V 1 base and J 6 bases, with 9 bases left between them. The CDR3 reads CASSQVPGDEKLFF. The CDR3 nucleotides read TGCGCCAGCAGCCAAGTCCCAGGGGATGAAAAACTGTTTTTT.

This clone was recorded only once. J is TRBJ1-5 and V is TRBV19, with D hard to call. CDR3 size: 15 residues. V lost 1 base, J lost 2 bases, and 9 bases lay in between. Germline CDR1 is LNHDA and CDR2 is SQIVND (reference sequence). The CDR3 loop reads CASSIVRDRNQPQHF. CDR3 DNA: TGTGCCAGTAGTATAGTGAGGGATCGCAATCAGCCCCAGCATTTT.

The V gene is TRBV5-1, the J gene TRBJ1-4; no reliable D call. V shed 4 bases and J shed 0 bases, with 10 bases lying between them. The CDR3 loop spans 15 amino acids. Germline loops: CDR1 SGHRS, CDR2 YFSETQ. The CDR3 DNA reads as TGCGCCAGCAGCCCGACACTCGCAACTAATGAAAAACTGTTTTTT. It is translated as CASSPTLATNEKLFF.

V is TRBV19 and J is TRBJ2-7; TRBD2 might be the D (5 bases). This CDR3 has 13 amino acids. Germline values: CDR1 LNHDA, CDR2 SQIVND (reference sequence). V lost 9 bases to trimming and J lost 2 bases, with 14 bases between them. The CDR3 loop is CASSPGSTYEQYF. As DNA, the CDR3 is TGTGCCAGCTCCCCGGGATCTACCTACGAGCAGTACTTC.

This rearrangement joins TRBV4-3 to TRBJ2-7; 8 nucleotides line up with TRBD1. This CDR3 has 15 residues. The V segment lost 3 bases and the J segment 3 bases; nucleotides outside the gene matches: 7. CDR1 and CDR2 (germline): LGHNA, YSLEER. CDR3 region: CASSHSWTGNYEQYF. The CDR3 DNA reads TGCGCCAGCAGCCACTCCTGGACAGGGAACTACGAGCAGTACTTC.

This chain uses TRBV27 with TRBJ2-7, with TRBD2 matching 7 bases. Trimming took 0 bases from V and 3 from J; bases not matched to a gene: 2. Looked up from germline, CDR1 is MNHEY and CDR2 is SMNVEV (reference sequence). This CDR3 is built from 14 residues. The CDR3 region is CASSLSGLVYEQYF. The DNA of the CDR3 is TGTGCCAGCAGTTTATCAGGACTAGTCTACGAGCAGTACTTC.

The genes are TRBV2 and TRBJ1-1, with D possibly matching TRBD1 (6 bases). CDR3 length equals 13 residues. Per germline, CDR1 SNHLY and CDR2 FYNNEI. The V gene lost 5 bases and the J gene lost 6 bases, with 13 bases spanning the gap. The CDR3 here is CASSQRQEAEAFF. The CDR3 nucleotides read TGTGCCAGCAGTCAACGACAGGAGGCTGAAGCTTTCTTT.

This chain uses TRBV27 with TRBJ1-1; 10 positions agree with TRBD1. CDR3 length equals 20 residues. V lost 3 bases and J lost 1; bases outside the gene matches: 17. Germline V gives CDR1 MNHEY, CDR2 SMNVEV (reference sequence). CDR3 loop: CASSFTPRTGGSTWNTEAFF. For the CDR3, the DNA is TGTGCCAGCAGTTTCACACCGAGGACAGGGGGATCCACATGGAACACTGAAGCTTTCTTT.

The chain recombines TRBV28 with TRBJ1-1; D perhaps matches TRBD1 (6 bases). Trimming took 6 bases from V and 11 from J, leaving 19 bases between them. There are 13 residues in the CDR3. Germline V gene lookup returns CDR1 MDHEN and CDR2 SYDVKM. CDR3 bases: TGTGCCAGCAGCTTCAGGGGCCCCCTGTGGGCTTTCTTT. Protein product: CASSFRGPLWAFF. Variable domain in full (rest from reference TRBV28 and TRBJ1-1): DVKVTQSSRYLVKRTGEKVFLECVQDMDHENMFWYRQDPGLGLRLIYFSYDVKMKEKGDIPEGYSVSREKKERFSLILESASTNQTSMYLCASSFRGPLWAFFGQGTRLTVV.

This chain's CDR3 is CASSLGQASYEQYF. The CDR3 nucleotides read TGTGCCAGCAGTCTGGGACAGGCCAGCTACGAGCAGTACTTC. The chain couples TRBV28 to TRBJ2-7; 8 bases are a match to TRBD1. J was trimmed by 3 bases and V by 5 bases; bases with no gene match: 6. CDR1 MDHEN and CDR2 SYDVKM come from the germline V gene. The CDR3 sequence is 14 residues long.

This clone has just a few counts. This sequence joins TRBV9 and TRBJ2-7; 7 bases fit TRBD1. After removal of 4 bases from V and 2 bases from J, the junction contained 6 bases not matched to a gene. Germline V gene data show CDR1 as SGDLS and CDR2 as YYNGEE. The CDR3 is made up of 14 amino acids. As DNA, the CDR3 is TGTGCCAGCAGCCAGGGACAGTTCACCTACGAGCAGTACTTC. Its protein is CASSQGQFTYEQYF. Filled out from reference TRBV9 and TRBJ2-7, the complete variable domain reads DSGVTQTPKHLITATGQRVTLRCSPRSGDLSVYWYQQSLDQGLQFLIQYYNGEERAKGNILERFSAQQFPDLHSELNLSSLELGDSALYFCASSQGQFTYEQYFGPGTRLTVT.

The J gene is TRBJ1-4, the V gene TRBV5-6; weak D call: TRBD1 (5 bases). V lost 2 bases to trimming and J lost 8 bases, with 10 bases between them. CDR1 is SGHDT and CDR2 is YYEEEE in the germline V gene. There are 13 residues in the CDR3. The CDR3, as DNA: TGTGCCAGCAGCTTAGGGACTTACGAAAAACTGTTTTTT. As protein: CASSLGTYEKLFF.

Here the CDR3 reads CASSRVPYNEQFF. For the CDR3, the DNA is TGTGCCAGCAGTCGGGTCCCTTACAATGAGCAGTTCTTC. The chain carries TRBV6-4 and TRBJ2-1; D not certain. Trimming removed 5 bases at V and 4 bases at J, with 9 bases between. The CDR3 extends over 13 amino acids. Germline CDR1 is MRHNA and CDR2 is SNTAGT.

For the CDR3, the DNA is TGTGCCAGCAGTTTGGCTGGCGGTCCTGTTCAAGAGACCCAGTACTTC. It specifies CASSLAGGPVQETQYF. The V gene is TRBV28, the J gene TRBJ2-5; D remains ambiguous. The germline V gene has CDR1 MDHEN and CDR2 SYDVKM. The CDR3 is made up of 16 amino acids. The ends were cut back, 3 bases at V and 2 bases at J, with 16 bases in the middle.

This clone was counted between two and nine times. The DNA of the CDR3 is TGTGCCAGCAGCCCCCTCGGCGGCTCCTACGAGCAGTACTTC. This encodes CASSPLGGSYEQYF. This chain links TRBV7-3 with TRBJ2-7; no reliable D call. The V end lost 5 bases, the J end lost 0 bases, and 11 bases lay between the germline ends. CDR1 and CDR2 (germline): SGHTA, FQGTGA. The CDR3 length is 14 residues.

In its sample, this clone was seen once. The CDR3 DNA follows: TGTGCCAGCAGGGTGACTAGCGGGATTACCTACGAGCAGTACTTC. It translates to CASRVTSGITYEQYF. The chain links TRBV28 to TRBJ2-7, with 11 bases fitting TRBD2. The J segment lost 2 bases and the V segment lost 6 bases, leaving 6 bases of the junction unmatched. CDR1 is MDHEN and CDR2 is SYDVKM in the germline V gene. The CDR3 is 15 amino acids.